A single T cell receptor beta chain is shown here with its context. Original processing notes: Amplified reference gene primers provided the basis for estimating nucleated cell counts. Data came from immunoSEQ multiplex PCR; TCRdb stores just in-frame clones and leaves some out. V and J calls and clone size come straight from that table; D and trimming were deduced from the DNA. This table holds approximately 100,000 clones, around 87% found once. These data are taken from a study of blood T cell repertoires in COVID-19. Study background: From the United States, Italy and Spain came samples of acute and convalescent COVID-19.

Germline CDR1 is SEHNR and CDR2 is FQNEAQ (reference sequence). This CDR3 spans 12 amino acids. The trim removed 4 bases at V and 14 bases at J, leaving 6 bases unmatched. This chain uses TRBV7-9 with TRBJ2-1; 9 nucleotides align to TRBD1. This receptor was identified in a woman in her 30s with acute or convalescent COVID-19. Sequencing used peripheral blood. CDR3 sequence reads: CASSSSGTGKFF. CDR3 sequence (DNA): TGTGCCAGCAGCTCTTCCGGGACAGGGAAGTTCTTC.